This T cell receptor (beta chain) was identified during a study of Ad26.COV2.S vaccination and SARS-CoV-2 variants. Study background: Donor got 5x10^10 or 1x10^11 viral particles of Ad26.COV2.S.

Study results and limitations: Whether participants received vaccine or placebo, their non-spike TCR breadth was similar.

The junction had 11 bases not matched to a gene; V was cut back by 5 bases and J by 4 bases. CDR1 is LGHNA, CDR2 YSLEER, per germline. The CDR3 extends over 16 amino acids. Assay: immunoSEQ multiplex PCR; the TCRdb copy retains only in-frame clones and omits some. Among 300,000 to 350,000 clones, 80% to 90% were seen once, and the ten largest hold around 11%. The treatment: over 15 received Ad26.COV2.S at low or high dose, single or two shots; roughly 5 received placebo; per-sample allocation not given. Day 63 after the first vaccine or placebo injection was the time point for sampling. To note about this clone: Its antigen is unknown.

This clonotype was sampled from a person aged 18-65 years who received the Ad26.COV2.S COVID-19 vaccine or a placebo. This sample comprised peripheral blood, obtained in a trial of Ad26.COV2.S vaccine versus placebo. The rearrangement links TRBV4-3 to TRBJ2-3, with 8 bases identical to TRBD2. The CDR3 reads CASSSRASGLADTQYF. For the CDR3, the DNA is TGCGCCAGCAGCTCACGGGCTAGCGGGTTGGCAGATACGCAGTATTTT.